Listed here are 23 T cell receptor beta chains from one sample, sequenced in a study of blood T cell repertoires in COVID-19. Sequencing was performed with immunoSEQ multiplex PCR; in TCRdb, only in-frame clones are kept and a portion is missing. The sample holds around 170,000 clones; approximately 88% are singletons and the top ten take 4% to 5%. The sample consisted of peripheral blood. Source of these receptors: a woman aged 25 to 39 with acute or convalescent COVID-19.

This clone has just a few counts. The gene calls are TRBV11-2 and TRBJ2-1, with TRBD1 identical over 7 bases. The CDR3 contains 15 residues. The V and J ends lost 1 base and 3 bases, in that order; junction bases with no gene match: 3. Germline V CDR1 and CDR2: SGHAT, FQNNGV. CDR3 nucleotides: TGTGCCAGCAGCTTAGTAGGGGGCGTCTACAATGAGCAGTTCTTC. Translating it yields CASSLVGGVYNEQFF.

The chain uses TRBV6-1 and TRBJ1-1; D not resolved. Germline assignment: CDR1 MNHNS and CDR2 SASEGT. Trimming cost V 3 bases and J 0 bases, with 11 bases left between them. The CDR3 contains 15 residues. The CDR3 DNA reads as TGTGCCAGCAGTGACCCCTGGGCGATGAACACTGAAGCTTTCTTT. Translation: CASSDPWAMNTEAFF.

The chain recombines TRBV4-1 with TRBJ2-2; possible D gene TRBD2, 6 bases. Between the trimmed V and J ends, which lost 2 bases and 4 bases, there was a span of 11 bases. There are 15 residues in the CDR3. The germline gives CDR1 MGHRA, CDR2 YSYEKL. CDR3 coding DNA: TGCGCCAGCAGCCAACCCGGGAGCGGCACCGGGGAGCTGTTTTTT. It specifies CASSQPGSGTGELFF.

Comments on this clone: Sequence at one end of the junction differs from germline and may be a read error. The rearrangement joins TRBV11-2 to TRBJ2-7, with a tentative D call TRBD2 (5 bases). CDR1 SGHAT and CDR2 FQNNGV come from the germline V gene. The CDR3 consists of 14 residues. The CDR3 region is CASSSTGLSRASSF. In DNA form, the CDR3 reads TGTGCCAGCAGCTCCACCGGACTGAGCCGGGCCTCTTCTTTC.

The chain carries TRBV28 and TRBJ2-5, with D uncertain. Trimming took off 3 bases at V and 2 bases at J, with 13 bases between the two ends. The CDR3 loop spans 15 amino acids. Germline loops: CDR1 MDHEN, CDR2 SYDVKM. CDR3 sequence reads: CASSFLGRGQETQYF. The CDR3 DNA sequence: TGTGCCAGCAGTTTTCTCGGTAGAGGACAAGAGACCCAGTACTTC.

The chain carries TRBV30 and TRBJ2-3; D not certain. The germline CDR1 and CDR2 sequences are GTSNPN and SVGIG (reference sequence). CDR3 length equals 11 residues. The V and J ends lost 8 bases and 4 bases respectively, with 10 bases between them. This CDR3 is CARSIADTQYF. CDR3 sequence (DNA): TGTGCCCGGTCAATCGCAGATACGCAGTATTTT.

The chain combines TRBV28 with TRBJ2-5; TRBD1 aligns across 9 bases. CDR3 length: 13 amino acids. The V segment lost 9 bases and the J segment 1 base; nucleotides outside the gene matches: 3. CDR1 MDHEN and CDR2 SYDVKM come from the germline V gene. CDR3 amino acids: CASTQGAQETQYF. As DNA, the CDR3 is TGTGCCAGTACACAGGGGGCCCAAGAGACCCAGTACTTC.

This chain uses TRBV9 with TRBJ2-5; the D gene is possibly TRBD2 (6 bases). This CDR3 is built from 15 residues. V was cut by 1 base and J by 3 bases, with 13 bases left in between. Germline loops: CDR1 SGDLS, CDR2 YYNGEE. The CDR3 sequence is CASSVTGEVEETQYF. Here the CDR3 DNA reads TGTGCCAGCAGCGTAACGGGGGAGGTTGAAGAGACCCAGTACTTC.

This clone occurred once. V is TRBV28 and J is TRBJ2-1; TRBD1 matches at 7 bases. Looked up from germline, CDR1 is MDHEN and CDR2 is SYDVKM. J gave up 7 bases and V 0 bases, and 3 bases lay outside the gene matches. The CDR3 is 14 residues long. The CDR3 loop is CASSLWGQPNEQFF. CDR3 nucleotides: TGTGCCAGCAGTTTATGGGGACAGCCAAATGAGCAGTTCTTC.

This clone is medium-sized (0.01 to 0.1%) in the sample. The V gene is TRBV7-8, the J gene TRBJ1-2; unclear D gene. Germline V lookup: CDR1 SGHVS, CDR2 FQNEAQ. The V gene lost 1 base and the J gene lost 4 bases, with 7 bases spanning the gap. This CDR3 contains 13 residues. This chain's CDR3 is CASSLDPSYGYTF. In nucleotides, the CDR3 is TGTGCCAGCAGCTTAGATCCCAGCTATGGCTACACCTTC.

This clone was seen a single time. J is TRBJ1-1 and V is TRBV12-3 or TRBV12-4; no firm D call. The ends were cut back, 2 bases at V and 8 bases at J, with 6 bases in the middle. The CDR3 consists of 11 residues. DNA of the CDR3: TGTGCCAGCAGTTTAACGGGGGAAGCTTTCTTT. This gives the protein CASSLTGEAFF.

This clone was seen once. The chain is built from TRBV7-9 and TRBJ1-4; D is unclear. The V and J ends lost 5 bases and 9 bases respectively, with 13 bases between them. The CDR3 has 13 amino acids. CDR1 is SEHNR, CDR2 FQNEAQ, per germline (reference sequence). CDR3 sequence: CASSPQYAKKLFF. Here the CDR3 DNA reads TGTGCCAGCAGCCCCCAATACGCGAAAAAACTGTTTTTT.

V usage is TRBV5-4 and J usage is TRBJ1-1; D gene ambiguous. CDR3 length: 13 residues. In germline, CDR1 is SGHNT, CDR2 YYREEE (reference sequence). CDR3 DNA: TGTGCGTATGGGATCGACGGGGACACTGAAGCTTTCTTT. Residues: CAYGIDGDTEAFF.

The CDR3 reads CASSSLRIPKGPQHF. CDR3 bases: TGTGCCAGCAGTTCCCTCAGGATCCCAAAAGGGCCCCAGCATTTT. This chain connects TRBV6-5 to TRBJ1-5; D ambiguous. The length of the CDR3 is 15 residues. V was clipped by 4 bases and J by 9 bases, with 19 bases between them. In germline, CDR1 is MNHEY, CDR2 SVGAGI.

The rearrangement uses TRBV5-4 and TRBJ1-2, with 10 bases aligning to TRBD1. The trim removed 0 bases at V and 14 bases at J, leaving 4 bases unmatched. CDR1 is SGHNT, CDR2 YYREEE, per germline (reference sequence). The CDR3 covers 12 residues. The CDR3 nucleotides are TGTGCCAGCAGCTTGGGACAGGGGGCTCATACCTTC. Its translation is CASSLGQGAHTF.

The chain joins TRBV5-1 to TRBJ2-3, with a weak D call TRBD1 (5 bases). There are 14 residues in the CDR3. In germline, CDR1 is SGHRS, CDR2 YFSETQ. Trimming left V 7 bases short and J 1 base short, with 13 bases between. CDR3 in amino acids: CASEAGSGTDTQYF. The CDR3 DNA sequence: TGCGCCAGCGAGGCAGGGTCAGGCACAGATACGCAGTATTTT.

This sequence joins TRBV2 and TRBJ1-2; D call uncertain. Germline V gene lookup returns CDR1 SNHLY and CDR2 FYNNEI. V lost 1 base, J lost 5 bases, and 14 bases lay in between. CDR3 length: 15 residues. The CDR3 sequence: CASSEVEPEYYGYTF. Here the CDR3 DNA reads TGTGCCAGCAGTGAAGTGGAGCCCGAATATTATGGCTACACCTTC.

The genes are TRBV28 and TRBJ1-2; D gene uncertain. CDR3 size: 11 residues. Looked up from germline, CDR1 is MDHEN and CDR2 is SYDVKM. Trimming left V 6 bases short and J 7 bases short, with 9 bases between. The CDR3 DNA sequence: TGTGCCAGCAGCAGCGCCGGTGGCTACACCTTC. It is translated as CASSSAGGYTF.

This chain uses TRBV30 with TRBJ2-7; no clear D. This CDR3 has 13 amino acids. V lost 3 bases and J lost 0, with 9 bases in between. Germline V gene data show CDR1 as GTSNPN and CDR2 as SVGIG (reference sequence). Written as DNA, the CDR3 is TGTGCCTGGAGGTTAGCCAGCTCCTACGAGCAGTACTTC. As protein: CAWRLASSYEQYF.

This chain uses TRBV5-1 with TRBJ2-1, with 7 bases lining up with TRBD2. The junction had 7 bases not matched to a gene; V was cut back by 7 bases and J by 6 bases. Per the germline V gene, CDR1 is SGHRS and CDR2 is YFSETQ. The CDR3 has 13 residues. DNA of the CDR3: TGCGCCAGCGGGCGGGAGCAAGGCAATGAGCAGTTCTTC. Translated: CASGREQGNEQFF.

CDR3 protein: CASSDATYGYTF. CDR3 nucleotides: TGCGCCAGCAGTGATGCAACTTATGGCTACACCTTC. J is TRBJ1-2 and V is TRBV10-1; no definite D call. With 3 bases removed from V and 5 bases from J, the gap between germline ends came to 7 bases. There are 12 residues in the CDR3. CDR1 and CDR2 (germline): WNHNN, SYGVQD (reference sequence).

V usage is TRBV12-3 or TRBV12-4 and J usage is TRBJ1-2, with TRBD1 matching 8 bases. The CDR3 has 13 residues. V lost 7 bases and J lost 5; bases outside the gene matches: 6. The CDR3 protein is CASTTGQEYGYTF. The CDR3 DNA reads as TGTGCCAGCACCACGGGACAGGAGTATGGCTACACCTTC.

The V and J genes are TRBV7-8 and TRBJ2-5; 11 bases agree with TRBD1. In germline, CDR1 is SGHVS, CDR2 FQNEAQ. The CDR3 sequence is 14 residues long. The V segment lost 5 bases and the J segment 7 bases; nucleotides outside the gene matches: 6. The CDR3 sequence: CASSPEGQGVTQYF. CDR3 sequence (DNA): TGTGCCAGCAGCCCCGAGGGACAGGGGGTGACCCAGTACTTC.